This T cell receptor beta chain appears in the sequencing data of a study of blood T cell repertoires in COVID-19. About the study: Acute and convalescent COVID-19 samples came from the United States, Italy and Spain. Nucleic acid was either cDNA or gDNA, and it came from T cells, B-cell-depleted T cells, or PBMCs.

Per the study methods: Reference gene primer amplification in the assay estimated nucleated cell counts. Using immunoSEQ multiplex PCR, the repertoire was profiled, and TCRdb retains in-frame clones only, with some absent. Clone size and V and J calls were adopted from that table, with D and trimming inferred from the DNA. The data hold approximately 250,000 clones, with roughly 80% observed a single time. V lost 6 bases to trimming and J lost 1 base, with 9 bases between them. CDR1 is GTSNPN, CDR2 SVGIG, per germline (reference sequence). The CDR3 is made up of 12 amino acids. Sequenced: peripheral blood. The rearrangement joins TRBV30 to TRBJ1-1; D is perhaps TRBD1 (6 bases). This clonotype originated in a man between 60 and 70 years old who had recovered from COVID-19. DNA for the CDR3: TGTGCCTGCCAGGGGTGGAACACTGAAGCTTTCTTT. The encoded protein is CACQGWNTEAFF.